This entry describes one TCR beta chain. CD45RO-negative, CCR7-selected cells formed the naive CD8 fraction, which excluded terminally differentiated effector memory CD45RA+ cells. This record belongs to a study of shared clonotypes between healthy human individuals. The V gene's germline CDR1 is GTSNPN and CDR2 SVGIG (reference sequence). The CDR3 consists of 13 residues. For each subset, genomic DNA was distributed in equal portions over several immunoSEQ plates. Data came from immunoSEQ multiplex PCR; TCRdb stores just in-frame clones and leaves some out. The table shows about 2.1 million clones, with approximately 94% occurring only once.

The source is a man between 18 and 35 years old in good health. Some clones in this sample may be carry-over from other donors' samples. The J gene is TRBJ2-5, the V gene TRBV30; either TRBD1 or TRBD2 may supply D (5 bases each). Matching the DNA end better, TRBJ2-7 makes the J call doubtful. The specimen was naive CD8+ T cells from PBMCs. The CDR3 loop is CAWSSRGYYEQYF. CDR3 in DNA: TGTGCCTGGAGTTCGAGGGGATACTACGAGCAGTACTTC.